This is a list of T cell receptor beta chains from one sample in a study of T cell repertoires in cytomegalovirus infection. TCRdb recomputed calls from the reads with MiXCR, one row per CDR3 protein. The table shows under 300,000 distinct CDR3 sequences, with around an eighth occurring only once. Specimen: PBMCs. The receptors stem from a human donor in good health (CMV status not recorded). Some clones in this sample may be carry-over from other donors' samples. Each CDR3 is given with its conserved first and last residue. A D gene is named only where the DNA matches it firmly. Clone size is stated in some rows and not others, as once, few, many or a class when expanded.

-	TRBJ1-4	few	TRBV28	CASSLEGPEKLFF	TGTGCCAGCAGTTTGGAGGGCCCAGAAAAACTGTTTTTT
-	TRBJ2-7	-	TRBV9	CASSVGWEQYF	TGTGCCAGCAGCGTAGGATGGGAGCAGTACTTC
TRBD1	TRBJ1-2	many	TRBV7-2	CASSLTSGTGWDGYTF	TGTGCCAGCAGCTTAACCTCCGGGACAGGGTGGGATGGCTACACCTTC
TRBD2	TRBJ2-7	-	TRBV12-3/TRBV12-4	CASREDSGNYEQYF	TGTGCCAGCAGGGAAGATAGCGGGAACTACGAGCAGTACTTC
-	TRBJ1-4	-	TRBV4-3	CASSQGGDPGAVGEKLFF	TGCGCCAGCAGCCAAGGGGGGGACCCCGGCGCAGTTGGTGAAAAACTGTTTTTT
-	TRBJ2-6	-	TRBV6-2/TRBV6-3	CASTPWGSGANVLTF	TGTGCCAGCACCCCATGGGGATCTGGGGCCAACGTCCTGACTTTC
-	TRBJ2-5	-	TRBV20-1	CSARKGLLPEETQYF	TGCAGTGCCAGGAAGGGTTTGCTCCCCGAAGAGACCCAGTACTTC
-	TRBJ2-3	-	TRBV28	CASSRPRPSSTDTQYF	TGTGCCAGCAGCCGTCCTAGGCCCTCTAGCACAGATACGCAGTATTTT
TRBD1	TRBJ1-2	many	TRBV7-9	CASSLVTGGYGYTF	TGTGCCAGCAGCTTAGTAACAGGGGGCTATGGCTACACCTTC
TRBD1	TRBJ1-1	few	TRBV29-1	CSVGTGGEAFF	TGCAGCGTCGGAACAGGGGGTGAAGCTTTCTTT
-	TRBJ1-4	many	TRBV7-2	CASSLVAGVDEKLFF	TGTGCCAGCAGCTTAGTTGCAGGGGTGGATGAAAAACTGTTTTTT
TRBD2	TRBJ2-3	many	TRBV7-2	CASNLAGFTDTQYF	TGTGCCAGCAACCTAGCGGGGTTCACAGATACGCAGTATTTT
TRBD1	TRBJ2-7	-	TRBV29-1	CSVEGGQGLTYEQYF	TGCAGCGTTGAAGGGGGACAGGGGCTAACCTACGAGCAGTACTTC
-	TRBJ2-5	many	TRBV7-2	CASSLGEVSETQYF	TGTGCCAGCAGCTTAGGAGAAGTATCTGAGACCCAGTACTTC
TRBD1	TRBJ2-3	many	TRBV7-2	CASSLSVIRQGGTDTQYF	TGTGCCAGCAGCTTATCCGTTATCAGACAGGGTGGCACAGATACGCAGTATTTT
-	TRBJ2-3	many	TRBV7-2	CASSLGLSGSGTDTQYF	TGTGCCAGCAGCTTAGGTCTGAGTGGGAGTGGGACAGATACGCAGTATTTT